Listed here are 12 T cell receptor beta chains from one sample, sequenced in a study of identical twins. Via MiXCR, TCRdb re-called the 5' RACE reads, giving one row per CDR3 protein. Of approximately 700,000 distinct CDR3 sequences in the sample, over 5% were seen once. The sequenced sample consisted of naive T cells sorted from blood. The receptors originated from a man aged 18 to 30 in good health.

CDR3 residues: CSARSSGWEKNEQFF. In DNA, the CDR3 is TGCAGTGCTAGATCCTCAGGGTGGGAGAAGAATGAGCAGTTCTTC. The V gene is TRBV20-1, the J gene TRBJ2-1, with D perhaps assigned TRBD1 or TRBD2 (5 bases each). Deletions cut 2 bases from V and 7 bases from J, with 18 bases between. This CDR3 has 15 amino acids. Germline V gene lookup returns CDR1 DFQATT and CDR2 SNEGSKA (reference sequence).

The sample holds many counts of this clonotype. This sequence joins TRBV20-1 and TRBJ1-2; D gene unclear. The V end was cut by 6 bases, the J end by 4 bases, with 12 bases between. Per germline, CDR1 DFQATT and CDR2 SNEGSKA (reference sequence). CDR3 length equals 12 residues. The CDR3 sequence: CSASLRSYGYTF. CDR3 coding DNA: TGCAGTGCGAGCTTGCGGAGCTATGGCTACACCTTC.

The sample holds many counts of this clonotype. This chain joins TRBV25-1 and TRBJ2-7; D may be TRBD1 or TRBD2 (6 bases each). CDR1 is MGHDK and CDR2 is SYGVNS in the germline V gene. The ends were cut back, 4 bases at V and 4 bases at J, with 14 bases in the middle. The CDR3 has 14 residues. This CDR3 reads CASSGGAAPYEQYF. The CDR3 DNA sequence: TGTGCCAGCAGTGGGGGGGCGGCTCCTTACGAGCAGTACTTC.

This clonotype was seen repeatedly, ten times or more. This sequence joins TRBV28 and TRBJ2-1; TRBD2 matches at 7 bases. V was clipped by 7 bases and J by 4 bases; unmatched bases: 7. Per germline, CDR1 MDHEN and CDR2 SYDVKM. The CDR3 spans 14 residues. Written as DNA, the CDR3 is TGTGCCAGCAACCGGGAGGCCGATTACAATGAGCAGTTCTTC. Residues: CASNREADYNEQFF.

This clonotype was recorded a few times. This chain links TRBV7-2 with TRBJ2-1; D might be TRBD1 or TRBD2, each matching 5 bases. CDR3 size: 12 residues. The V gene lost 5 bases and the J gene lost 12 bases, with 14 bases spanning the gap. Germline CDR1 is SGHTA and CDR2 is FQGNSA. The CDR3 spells CASSPWDDRQFF. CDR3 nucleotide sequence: TGTGCCAGCAGCCCATGGGACGATCGGCAGTTCTTC.

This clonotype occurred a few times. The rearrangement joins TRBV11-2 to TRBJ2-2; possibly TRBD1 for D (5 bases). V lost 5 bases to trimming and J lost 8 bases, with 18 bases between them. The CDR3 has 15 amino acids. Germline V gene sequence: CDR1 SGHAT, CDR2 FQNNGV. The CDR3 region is CASSPRFVGVGELFF. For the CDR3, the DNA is TGTGCCAGCAGCCCGAGATTCGTAGGGGTAGGGGAGCTGTTTTTT.

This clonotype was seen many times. CDR3 nucleotides: TGTGCCAGCAGCTTAGCGGTCAGCGGGAGTGAGCAGTTCTTC. This gives the protein CASSLAVSGSEQFF. V and J are TRBV7-2 and TRBJ2-1; 8 bases align to TRBD2. Trimming removed 0 bases from V and 9 bases from J; junction bases left unmatched: 4. This CDR3 is built from 14 residues. Germline loops: CDR1 SGHTA, CDR2 FQGNSA.

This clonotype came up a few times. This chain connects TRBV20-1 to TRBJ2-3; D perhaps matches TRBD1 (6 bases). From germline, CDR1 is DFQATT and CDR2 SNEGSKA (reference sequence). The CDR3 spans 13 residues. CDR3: CSATKTGKDTQYF. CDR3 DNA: TGCAGCGCAACGAAAACAGGGAAAGATACGCAGTATTTT.

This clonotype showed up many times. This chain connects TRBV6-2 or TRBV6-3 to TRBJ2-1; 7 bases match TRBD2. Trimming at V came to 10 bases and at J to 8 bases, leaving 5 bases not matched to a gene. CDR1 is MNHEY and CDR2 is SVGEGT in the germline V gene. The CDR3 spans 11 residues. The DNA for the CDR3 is TGTGCCACCGGAGGGAGGGATGAGCAGTTCTTC. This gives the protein CATGGRDEQFF.

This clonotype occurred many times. The chain's CDR3 is CSDPPMRFRPARCTGELFF. The CDR3 DNA follows: TGCAGCGACCCTCCCATGCGATTTAGGCCGGCTCGCTGCACCGGGGAGCTGTTTTTT. The chain carries TRBV29-1 and TRBJ2-2; D remains ambiguous. The CDR3 has 19 amino acids. CDR1 SQVTM and CDR2 ANQGSEA come from the germline V gene. V gave up 7 bases and J gave up 4 bases, with 31 bases separating them.

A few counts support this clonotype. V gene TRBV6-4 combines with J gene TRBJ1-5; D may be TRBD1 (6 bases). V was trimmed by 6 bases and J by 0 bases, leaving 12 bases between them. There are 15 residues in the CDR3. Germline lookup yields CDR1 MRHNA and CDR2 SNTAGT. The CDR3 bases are TGTGCCAGCAGCGACACAGGGTTTAGCAATCAGCCCCAGCATTTT. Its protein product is CASSDTGFSNQPQHF.

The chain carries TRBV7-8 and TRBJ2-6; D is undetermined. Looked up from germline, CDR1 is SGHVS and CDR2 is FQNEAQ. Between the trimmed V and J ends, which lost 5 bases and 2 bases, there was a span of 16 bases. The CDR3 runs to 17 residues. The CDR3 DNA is TGTGCCAGCAGCCCGTCTCCTCTATTTACTGGGGCCAACGTCCTGACTTTC. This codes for CASSPSPLFTGANVLTF.